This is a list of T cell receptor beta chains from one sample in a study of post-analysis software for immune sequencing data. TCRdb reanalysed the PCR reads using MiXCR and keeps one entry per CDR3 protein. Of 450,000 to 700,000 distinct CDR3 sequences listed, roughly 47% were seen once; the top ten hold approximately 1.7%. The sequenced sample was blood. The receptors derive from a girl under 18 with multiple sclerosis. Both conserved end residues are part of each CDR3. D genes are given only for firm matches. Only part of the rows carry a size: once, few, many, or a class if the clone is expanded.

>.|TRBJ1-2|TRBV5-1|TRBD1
CASSLGSGQGPLGYTF
TGCGCCAGCAGCTTGGGATCTGGACAGGGCCCCCTTGGCTACACCTTC
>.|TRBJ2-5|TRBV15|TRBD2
CATLAVGGQETQYF
TGTGCCACCCTAGCCGTGGGGGGGCAAGAGACCCAGTACTTC
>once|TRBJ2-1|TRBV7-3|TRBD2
CASSSLLAGGAGSYNEQFF
TGTGCCAGCAGCTCGCTTCTAGCGGGGGGGGCTGGGTCCTACAATGAGCAGTTCTTC
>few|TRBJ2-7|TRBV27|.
CASSFSAPQGYEQYF
TGTGCCAGCAGTTTCTCCGCCCCTCAGGGCTACGAGCAGTACTTC
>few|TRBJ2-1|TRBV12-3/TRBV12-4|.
CASSLLVDNEQFF
TGTGCCAGCAGTTTATTAGTGGACAATGAGCAGTTCTTC
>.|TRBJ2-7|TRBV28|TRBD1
CASSLKTGQETGEQYF
TGTGCCAGCAGTTTAAAAACGGGACAGGAGACGGGCGAGCAGTACTTC
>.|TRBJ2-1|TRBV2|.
CASRDTSPYNEQFF
TGTGCCAGCAGGGACACAAGCCCCTACAATGAGCAGTTCTTC
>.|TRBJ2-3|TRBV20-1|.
CSARVERSSPQYF
TGCAGTGCTAGAGTAGAGAGGTCGTCACCGCAGTATTTT
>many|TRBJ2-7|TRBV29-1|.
CSVEDTGVYEQYF
TGCAGCGTTGAAGATACAGGAGTCTACGAGCAGTACTTC
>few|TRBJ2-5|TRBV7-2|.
CASSAQGTQETQYF
TGTGCCAGCAGCGCACAGGGAACCCAAGAGACCCAGTACTTC
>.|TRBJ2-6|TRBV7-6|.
CASSPRGFGANVLTF
TGTGCCAGCAGCCCACGGGGTTTTGGGGCCAACGTCCTGACTTTC
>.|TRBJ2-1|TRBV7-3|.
CASSPIGEIGPNEQFF
TGTGCCAGCAGCCCCATCGGGGAGATCGGCCCGAATGAGCAGTTCTTC
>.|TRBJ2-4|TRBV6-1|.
CARGRTEIKRAKNIQYF
TGTGCCAGAGGCCGGACAGAGATAAAGAGGGCCAAAAACATTCAGTACTTC
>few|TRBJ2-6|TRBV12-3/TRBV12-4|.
CATSQDKFFSGANVLTF
TGTGCGACGTCCCAGGACAAGTTTTTTTCTGGGGCCAACGTCCTGACTTTC
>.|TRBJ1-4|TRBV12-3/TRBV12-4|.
CASRPTGNEKLFF
TGTGCCAGCCGACCTACAGGGAATGAAAAACTGTTTTTT
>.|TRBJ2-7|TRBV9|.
CASSVVMGGGEQYF
TGTGCCAGCAGCGTAGTCATGGGAGGGGGCGAGCAGTACTTC
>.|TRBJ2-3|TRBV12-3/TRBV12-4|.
CASSPEVDAQYF
TGTGCCAGCAGCCCCGAGGTAGATGCGCAGTATTTT
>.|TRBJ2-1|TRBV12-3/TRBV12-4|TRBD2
CASRKREGYNEQVF
TGTGCCAGCAGGAAGCGGGAGGGTTACAATGAGCAGGTCTTC
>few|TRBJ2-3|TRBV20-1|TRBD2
CSVSTSGGTDTQYF
TGCAGTGTTAGCACTAGCGGGGGCACAGATACGCAGTATTTT
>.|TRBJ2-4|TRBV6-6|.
CASSFGHYENIQYF
TGTGCCAGCAGTTTCGGACATTACGAAAACATTCAGTACTTC
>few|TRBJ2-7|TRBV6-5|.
CASSYRGSEQYF
TGTGCCAGCAGTTATAGGGGTTCCGAGCAGTACTTC
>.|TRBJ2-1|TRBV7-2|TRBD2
CASSSGLAGFEQFF
TGTGCCAGCAGCTCCGGACTAGCGGGGTTTGAGCAGTTCTTC
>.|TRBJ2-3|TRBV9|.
CASSVERSPTDTQYF
TGTGCCAGCAGCGTCGAGCGGAGCCCCACAGATACGCAGTATTTT
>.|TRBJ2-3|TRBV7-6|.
CASSLVSNTDTQYF
TGTGCCAGCAGCTTAGTCAGCAACACAGATACGCAGTATTTT
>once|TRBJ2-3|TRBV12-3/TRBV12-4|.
CASSFSTDVQYF
TGTGCCAGCAGTTTCAGCACAGATGTGCAGTATTTT
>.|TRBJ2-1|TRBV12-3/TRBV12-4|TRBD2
CASSPRLAGAGEQFF
TGTGCCAGCAGTCCTCGACTAGCGGGAGCGGGTGAGCAGTTCTTC
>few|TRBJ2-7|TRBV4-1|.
CASSQWNRDARTYEQYF
TGCGCCAGCAGCCAATGGAACCGGGACGCAAGGACCTACGAGCAGTACTTC
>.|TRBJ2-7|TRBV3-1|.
CASSQVGTRAYEQYF
TGTGCCAGCAGCCAAGTCGGTACTAGGGCCTACGAGCAGTACTTC
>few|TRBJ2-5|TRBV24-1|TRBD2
CATSDGGLASETQYF
TGTGCCACCAGTGATGGGGGACTAGCGAGCGAGACCCAGTACTTC
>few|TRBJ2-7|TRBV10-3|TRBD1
CAVQGESYEQYF
TGTGCCGTACAGGGGGAATCCTACGAGCAGTACTTC
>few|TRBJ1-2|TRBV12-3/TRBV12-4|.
CASSLQLYGYTF
TGTGCCAGCAGTTTACAACTCTATGGCTACACCTTC
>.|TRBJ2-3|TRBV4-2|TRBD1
CASSSGQAHTADTQYF
TGTGCCAGCAGCTCCGGACAGGCTCATACCGCAGATACGCAGTATTTT
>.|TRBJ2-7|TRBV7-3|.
CASSLTRDREQYF
TGTGCCAGCAGCTTAACCCGGGACCGCGAGCAGTACTTC
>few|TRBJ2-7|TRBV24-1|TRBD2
CATSDSRIAGGGEQYF
TGTGCCACCAGTGACTCTCGTATAGCGGGAGGGGGCGAGCAGTACTTC
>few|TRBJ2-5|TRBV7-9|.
CASSGGRTSKEETQYF
TGTGCCAGCAGCGGGGGCAGGACATCCAAGGAGGAGACCCAGTACTTC
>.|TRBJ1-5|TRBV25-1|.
CASSGQFSNQPQHF
TGTGCCAGCAGTGGCCAGTTTAGCAATCAGCCCCAGCATTTT
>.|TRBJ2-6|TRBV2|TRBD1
CASSPTGARSGANVLTF
TGTGCCAGCAGCCCGACAGGGGCCCGCTCTGGGGCCAACGTCCTGACTTTC
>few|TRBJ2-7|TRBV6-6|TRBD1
CASSPGTGSSYEQYF
TGTGCCAGCAGCCCAGGGACAGGGAGCTCCTACGAGCAGTACTTC
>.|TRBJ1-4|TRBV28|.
CASRGPNEKLFF
TGTGCCAGCAGGGGGCCTAATGAAAAACTGTTTTTT
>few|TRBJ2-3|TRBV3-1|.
CASSQEGNADTQYF
TGTGCCAGCAGCCAGGAGGGGAACGCAGATACGCAGTATTTT
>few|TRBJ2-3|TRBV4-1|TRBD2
CASSQEPMTSGRAQDTQYF
TGCGCCAGCAGCCAAGAACCGATGACTAGCGGGAGGGCCCAAGATACGCAGTATTTT
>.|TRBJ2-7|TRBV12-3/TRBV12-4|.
CASSVGPSEYEQYF
TGTGCCAGCAGTGTAGGACCCTCCGAGTACGAGCAGTACTTC
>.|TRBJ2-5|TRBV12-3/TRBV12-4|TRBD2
CASSLRRLAGYQETQYF
TGTGCCAGCAGCCTTCGGCGACTAGCGGGATACCAAGAGACCCAGTACTTC
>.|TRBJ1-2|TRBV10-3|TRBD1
CAIRDSGTGGLYGYTF
TGTGCCATCAGGGACTCCGGAACAGGGGGCCTCTATGGCTACACCTTC
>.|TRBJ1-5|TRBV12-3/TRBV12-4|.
CASTLAAAGQPQHF
TGTGCCAGCACCCTCGCGGCGGCGGGTCAGCCCCAGCATTTT
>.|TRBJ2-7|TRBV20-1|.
CSARGTAYEQYF
TGCAGTGCTAGGGGGACCGCCTACGAGCAGTACTTC
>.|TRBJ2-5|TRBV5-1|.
CASSRTVKETQYF
TGCGCCAGCAGCCGGACAGTAAAAGAGACCCAGTACTTC
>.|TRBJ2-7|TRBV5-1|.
CASSKTGDSYYEQYF
TGCGCCAGCAGCAAGACAGGTGATTCCTACTACGAGCAGTACTTC
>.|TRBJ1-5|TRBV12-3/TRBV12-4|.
CASMRSGAARGDQHF
TGTGCCAGCATGAGATCTGGGGCGGCCAGAGGGGACCAGCATTTT
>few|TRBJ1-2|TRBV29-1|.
CSVGDKQGVGYTF
TGCAGCGTTGGAGATAAGCAGGGAGTTGGCTACACCTTC
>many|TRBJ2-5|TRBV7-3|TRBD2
CASSPIAGTQETQYF
TGTGCCAGCAGTCCCATAGCGGGGACCCAAGAGACCCAGTACTTC
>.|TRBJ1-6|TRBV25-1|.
CASNSEQSSYNSPLHF
TGTGCCAGCAACTCAGAACAGAGCTCCTATAATTCACCCCTCCACTTT
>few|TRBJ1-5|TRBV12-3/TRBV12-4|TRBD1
CASSRDRSNQPQHF
TGTGCCAGCAGCCGGGACAGGAGCAATCAGCCCCAGCATTTT
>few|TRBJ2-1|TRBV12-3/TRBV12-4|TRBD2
CASTETSRHNEQFF
TGTGCCAGCACCGAGACTAGCCGACACAATGAGCAGTTCTTC
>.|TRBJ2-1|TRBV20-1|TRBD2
CSASSGGTNEQFF
TGCAGTGCCTCTAGCGGGGGTACGAATGAGCAGTTCTTC
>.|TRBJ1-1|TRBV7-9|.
CASSLVGSGNTEAFF
TGTGCCAGCAGCTTAGTAGGTTCGGGGAACACTGAAGCTTTCTTT
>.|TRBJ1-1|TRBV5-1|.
CASSLDAGNTEAFF
TGCGCCAGCAGCTTGGATGCGGGAAACACTGAAGCTTTCTTT
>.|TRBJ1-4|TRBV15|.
CATRVAAANEKLFF
TGTGCCACCAGAGTTGCTGCAGCTAATGAAAAACTGTTTTTT
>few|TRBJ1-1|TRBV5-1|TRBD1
CASSLAAGGSPEAFF
TGCGCCAGCAGCTTGGCCGCAGGGGGATCCCCTGAAGCTTTCTTT